This T cell receptor (beta chain) was documented in a study of T cell repertoires in cytomegalovirus infection. Background on the study: Indicated by public TCR beta signatures were CMV infection and matching HLA type. Notes on the study in general: Accumulated public TCR beta family frequency recognized individuals carrying CMV together with the relevant HLA. Clonotype analysis showed dominance of the ex vivo response by HLA-C-restricted CMV-specific TCR beta clonotypes.

This clonotype has more than one count but fewer than ten. Its specificity is unknown. One entry per CDR3 protein, called by TCRdb with MiXCR from the reads. The data hold 100,000 to 150,000 distinct CDR3 sequences, with 24% observed a single time. This receptor was obtained from a human donor in good health (CMV status not recorded). Some clones in this sample may be carry-over from other donors' samples. The specimen sequenced was PBMCs, sequenced either directly or after in vitro stimulation (not recorded which).

For the CDR3, the DNA is TGTGCCAGCAGAGAGCGTTCCGAGACCCAGTACTTC. This gives the protein CASRERSETQYF. V usage is TRBV28 and J usage is TRBJ2-5, with D uncertain. Trimming cost V 6 bases and J 5 bases, with 10 bases left between them. From germline, CDR1 is MDHEN and CDR2 SYDVKM. The CDR3 has 12 residues.